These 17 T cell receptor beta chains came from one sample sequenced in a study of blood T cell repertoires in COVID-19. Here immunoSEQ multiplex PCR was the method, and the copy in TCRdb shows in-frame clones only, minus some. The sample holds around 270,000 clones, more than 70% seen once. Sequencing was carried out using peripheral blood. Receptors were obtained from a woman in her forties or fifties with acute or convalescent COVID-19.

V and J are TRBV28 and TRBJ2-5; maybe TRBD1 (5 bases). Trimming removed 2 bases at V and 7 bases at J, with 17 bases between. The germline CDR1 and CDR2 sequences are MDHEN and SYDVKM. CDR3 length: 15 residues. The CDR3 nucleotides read TGTGCCAGCAGTTTAGGCTTGGGCAGGGAAGGGACCCAGTACTTC. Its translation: CASSLGLGREGTQYF.

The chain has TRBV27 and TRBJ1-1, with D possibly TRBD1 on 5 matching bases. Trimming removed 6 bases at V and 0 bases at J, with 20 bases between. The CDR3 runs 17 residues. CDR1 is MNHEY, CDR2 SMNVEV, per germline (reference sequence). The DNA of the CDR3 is TGTGCCAGCAGACCTATGACAGCCTTGAGGTTGAACACTGAAGCTTTCTTT. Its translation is CASRPMTALRLNTEAFF.

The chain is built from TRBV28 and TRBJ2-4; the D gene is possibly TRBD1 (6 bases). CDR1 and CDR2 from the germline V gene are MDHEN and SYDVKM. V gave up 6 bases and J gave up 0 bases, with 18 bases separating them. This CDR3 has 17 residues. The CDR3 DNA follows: TGTGCCAGCAGCCGACGACAGGTCCTACTAGCCAAAAACATTCAGTACTTC. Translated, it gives CASSRRQVLLAKNIQYF.

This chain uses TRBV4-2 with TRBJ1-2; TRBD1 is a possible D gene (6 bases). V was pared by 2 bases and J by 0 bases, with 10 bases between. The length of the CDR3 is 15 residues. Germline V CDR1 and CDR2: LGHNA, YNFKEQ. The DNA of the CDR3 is TGTGCCAGCAGCCAAAGACAGGAGTCTAACTATGGCTACACCTTC. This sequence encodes CASSQRQESNYGYTF.

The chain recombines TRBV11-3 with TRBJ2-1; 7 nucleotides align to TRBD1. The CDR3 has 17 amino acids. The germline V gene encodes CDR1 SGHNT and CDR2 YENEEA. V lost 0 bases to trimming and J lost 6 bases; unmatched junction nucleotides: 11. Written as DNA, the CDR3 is TGTGCCAGCAGCTTAGATGCGAAGACAGGGATAGGCAATGAGCAGTTCTTC. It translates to CASSLDAKTGIGNEQFF.

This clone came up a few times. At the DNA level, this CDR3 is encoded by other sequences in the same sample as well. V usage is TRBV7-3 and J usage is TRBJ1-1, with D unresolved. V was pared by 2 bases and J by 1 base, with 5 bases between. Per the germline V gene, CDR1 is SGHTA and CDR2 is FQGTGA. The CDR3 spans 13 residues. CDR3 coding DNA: TGTGCCAGCAGCTTACAGGAGAACACTGAAGCTTTCTTT. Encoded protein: CASSLQENTEAFF.

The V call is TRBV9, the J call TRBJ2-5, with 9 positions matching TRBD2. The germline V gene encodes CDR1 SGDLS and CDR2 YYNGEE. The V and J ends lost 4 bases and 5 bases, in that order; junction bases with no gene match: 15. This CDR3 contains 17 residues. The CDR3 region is CASSPHSGGRARETQYF. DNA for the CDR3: TGTGCCAGCAGCCCACATTCGGGCGGGAGGGCGAGGGAGACCCAGTACTTC.

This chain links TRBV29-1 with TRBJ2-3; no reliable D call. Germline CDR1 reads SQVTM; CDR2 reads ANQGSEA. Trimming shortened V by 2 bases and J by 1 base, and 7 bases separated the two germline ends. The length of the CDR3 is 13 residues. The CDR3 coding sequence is TGCAGCGTTGAAATAAGCGGCACAGATACGCAGTATTTT. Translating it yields CSVEISGTDTQYF.

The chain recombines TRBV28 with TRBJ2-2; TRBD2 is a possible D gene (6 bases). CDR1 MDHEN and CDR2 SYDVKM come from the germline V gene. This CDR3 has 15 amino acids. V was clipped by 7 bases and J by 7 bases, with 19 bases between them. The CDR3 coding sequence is TGTGCCAGCACCTCGGGGGACCTCGGAGGCGGGGAGCTGTTTTTT. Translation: CASTSGDLGGGELFF.

As DNA, the CDR3 is TGTGCCAGCAGCCGCGGGTGGGGGGGTACGCAGTATTTT. Protein sequence: CASSRGWGGTQYF. The V call is TRBV6-7, the J call TRBJ2-3, with TRBD2 matching over 7 bases. TRBV6-7 is treated as an ORF (open reading frame) with a function not yet certain. With V trimmed by 6 bases and J by 8 bases, 8 bases remained unmatched. This CDR3 has 13 residues.

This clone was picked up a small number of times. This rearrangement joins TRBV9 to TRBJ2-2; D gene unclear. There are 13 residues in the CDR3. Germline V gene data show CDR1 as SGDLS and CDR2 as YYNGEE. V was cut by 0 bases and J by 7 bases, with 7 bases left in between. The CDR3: CASSVVSGGELFF. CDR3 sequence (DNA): TGTGCCAGCAGCGTAGTCTCCGGCGGGGAGCTGTTTTTT.

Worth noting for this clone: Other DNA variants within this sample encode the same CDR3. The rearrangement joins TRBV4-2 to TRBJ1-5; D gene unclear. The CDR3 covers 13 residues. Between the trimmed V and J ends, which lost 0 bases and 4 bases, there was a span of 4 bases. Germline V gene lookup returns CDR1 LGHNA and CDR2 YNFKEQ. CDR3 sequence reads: CASSQDLNQPQHF. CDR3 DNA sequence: TGTGCCAGCAGCCAAGACCTAAATCAGCCCCAGCATTTT.

CDR3 sequence reads: CASSLTAGEGEKLFF. The CDR3 DNA is TGTGCCAGCAGCTTAACGGCAGGGGAGGGTGAAAAACTGTTTTTT. V and J are TRBV7-3 and TRBJ1-4, with TRBD1 as a possible D gene (6 bases). The germline CDR1 and CDR2 sequences are SGHTA and FQGTGA. The CDR3 covers 15 residues. The V end lost 0 bases, the J end lost 7 bases, and 12 bases lay between the germline ends.

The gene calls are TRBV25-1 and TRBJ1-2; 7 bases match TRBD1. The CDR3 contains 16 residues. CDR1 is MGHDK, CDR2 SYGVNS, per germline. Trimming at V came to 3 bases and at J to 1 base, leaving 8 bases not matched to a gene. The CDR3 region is CASSDPRQGVNYGYTF. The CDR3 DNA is TGTGCCAGCAGTGATCCGAGACAGGGCGTTAACTATGGCTACACCTTC.

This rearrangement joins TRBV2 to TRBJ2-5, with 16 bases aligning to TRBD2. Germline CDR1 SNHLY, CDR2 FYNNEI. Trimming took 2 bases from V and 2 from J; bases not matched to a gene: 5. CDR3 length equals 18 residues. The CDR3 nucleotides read TGTGCCAGCAGTGAAAAGGGACTAGCGGGAGGGACGCAAGAGACCCAGTACTTC. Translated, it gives CASSEKGLAGGTQETQYF.

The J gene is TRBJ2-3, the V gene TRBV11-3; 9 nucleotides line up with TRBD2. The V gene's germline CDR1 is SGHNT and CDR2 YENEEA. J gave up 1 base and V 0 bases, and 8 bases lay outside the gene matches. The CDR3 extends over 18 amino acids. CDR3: CASSLDDLRTSGTDTQYF. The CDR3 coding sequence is TGTGCCAGCAGCTTAGATGATTTGCGGACTAGCGGCACAGATACGCAGTATTTT.

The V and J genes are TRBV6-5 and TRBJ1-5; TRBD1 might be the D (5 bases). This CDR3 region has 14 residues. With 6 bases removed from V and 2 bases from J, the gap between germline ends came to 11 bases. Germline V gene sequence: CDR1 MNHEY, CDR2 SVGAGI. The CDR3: CASSLGHGNQPQHF. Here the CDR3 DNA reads TGTGCCAGCAGCCTCGGACACGGCAATCAGCCCCAGCATTTT.